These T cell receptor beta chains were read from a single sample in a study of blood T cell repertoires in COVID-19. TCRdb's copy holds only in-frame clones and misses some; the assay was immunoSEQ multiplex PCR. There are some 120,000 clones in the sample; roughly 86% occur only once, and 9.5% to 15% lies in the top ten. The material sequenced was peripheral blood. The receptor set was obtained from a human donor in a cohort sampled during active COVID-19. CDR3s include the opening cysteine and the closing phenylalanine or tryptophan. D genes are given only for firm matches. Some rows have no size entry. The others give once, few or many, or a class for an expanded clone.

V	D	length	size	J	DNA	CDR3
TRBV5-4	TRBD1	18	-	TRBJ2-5	TGTGCCAGCAGCTCGGTGGCCGGCCAGGGGGCAACCAGAGAGACCCAGTACTTC	CASSSVAGQGATRETQYF
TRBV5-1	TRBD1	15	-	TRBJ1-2	TGCGCCAGCAGCTTGGCCCAGACAGGGGGCTATGGCTACACCTTC	CASSLAQTGGYGYTF
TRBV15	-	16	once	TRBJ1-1	TGTGCCACCAGACTTAGAGGGACAACCCCGAACACTGAAGCTTTCTTT	CATRLRGTTPNTEAFF
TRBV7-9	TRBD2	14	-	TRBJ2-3	TGTGCCAGCAGCCTAAGCGGGGGCACAGATACGCAGTATTTT	CASSLSGGTDTQYF
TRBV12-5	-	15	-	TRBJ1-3	TGTGCTAGTGGTTTGGAGGGGATCTCTGGAAACACCATATATTTT	CASGLEGISGNTIYF
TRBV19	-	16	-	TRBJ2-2	TGTGCCAGTAGTATAAGTGTGAACAGAAACACCGGGGAGCTGTTTTTT	CASSISVNRNTGELFF
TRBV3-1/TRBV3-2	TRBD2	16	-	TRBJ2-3	TGTGCCAGCAGCCAAGGAACTAGCGGGGGTACAGATACGCAGTATTTT	CASSQGTSGGTDTQYF
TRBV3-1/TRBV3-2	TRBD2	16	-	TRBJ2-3	TGTGCCAGCAGCCAAAGGGGACTAAGTGGTTCAGATACGCAGTATTTT	CASSQRGLSGSDTQYF
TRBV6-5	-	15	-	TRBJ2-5	TGTGCCAGCACCCCCCTGGGACTCCAACAAGAGACCCAGTACTTC	CASTPLGLQQETQYF
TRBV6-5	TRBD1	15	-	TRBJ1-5	TGTGCCAGCAGTACCGGGACAGGAATCAATCAGCCCCAGCATTTT	CASSTGTGINQPQHF
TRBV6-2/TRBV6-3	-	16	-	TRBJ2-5	TGTGCCAGCAGTTACTCGATATCTAGCCCCGTAGAGACCCAGTACTTC	CASSYSISSPVETQYF
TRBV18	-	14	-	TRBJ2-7	TGTGCCAGCTCACCACCGGGGGCGTACTACGAGCAGTACTTC	CASSPPGAYYEQYF
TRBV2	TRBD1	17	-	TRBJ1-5	TGTGCCAGCAGTGATTCCCTTGACAGGGCGAGCAATCAGCCCCAGCATTTT	CASSDSLDRASNQPQHF
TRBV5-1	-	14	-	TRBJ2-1	TGCGCCAGCAGCTTGAGTGCGGTCTACAATGAGCAGTTCTTC	CASSLSAVYNEQFF
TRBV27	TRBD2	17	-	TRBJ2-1	TGTGCCAGCAGCCCGGTTTTAGGTACTAGCGGGGGGGCCGGGCAGTTCTTC	CASSPVLGTSGGAGQFF
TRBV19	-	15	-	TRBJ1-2	TGTGCCACGATCGACAGGAGCCGAGGGCACTATGGCTACACCTTC	CATIDRSRGHYGYTF
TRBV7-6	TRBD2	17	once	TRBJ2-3	TGTGCCAGCAGCTTACAGGGGCTAGCGGGGGCCAAGGATACGCAGTATTTT	CASSLQGLAGAKDTQYF
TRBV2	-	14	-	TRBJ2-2	TGTGCCAGCAGTGATACGGACTACACCGGGGAGCTGTTTTTT	CASSDTDYTGELFF
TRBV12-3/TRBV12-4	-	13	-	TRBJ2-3	TGTGCCAGCAGTTTACGGTTCGGTGATACGCAGTATTTT	CASSLRFGDTQYF
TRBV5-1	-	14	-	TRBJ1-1	TGCGCCAGCAGCGGGTTTGGAGGGAACACTGAAGCTTTCTTT	CASSGFGGNTEAFF
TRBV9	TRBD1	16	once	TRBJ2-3	TGTGCCAGCAGCGTAGCGGGGCAGGGGGACACAGATACGCAGTATTTT	CASSVAGQGDTDTQYF
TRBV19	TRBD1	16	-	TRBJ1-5	TGTGCCAGCAAACGGACAGGGGAATATAGCAATCAGCCCCAGCATTTT	CASKRTGEYSNQPQHF
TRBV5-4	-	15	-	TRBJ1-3	TGTGCCAGCAGCTTCCAGGGGAGCTCTGGAAACACCATATATTTT	CASSFQGSSGNTIYF
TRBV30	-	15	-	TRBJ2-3	TGTGCCTGGACCCTGACCGGCCGGGGAACAGATACGCAGTATTTT	CAWTLTGRGTDTQYF
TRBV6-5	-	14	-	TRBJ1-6	TGTGCCAGCAGTTACATACAGAGTAATTCACCCCTCCACTTT	CASSYIQSNSPLHF
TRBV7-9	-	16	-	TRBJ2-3	TGTGCCAGCAGCCCCCGGCGGGGTGGGAGCACAGATACGCAGTATTTT	CASSPRRGGSTDTQYF